These 30 T cell receptor beta chains share one sample of origin, sequenced in a study of radiation and T cells in renal cell carcinoma. Regarding time point: blood 2 weeks post-SBRT. Treatment indicated: 15 Gy SBRT to primary tumor, nephrectomy 4 weeks later. Sequencing was performed with immunoSEQ multiplex PCR; in TCRdb, only in-frame clones are kept and a portion is missing. The repertoire includes under 150,000 clones, 81% of them detected once, and 1.9% sits in the top ten. The input for sequencing was blood, taken from a patient whose treatment included radiotherapy and nephrectomy. The source is a woman aged 60 to 75 with renal cell carcinoma.

CDR3 amino acids: CASNGQGLSGNTIYF. The CDR3 DNA reads as TGTGCCAGCAACGGACAGGGATTATCTGGAAACACCATATATTTT. This chain uses TRBV9 with TRBJ1-3; 8 bases fit TRBD1. This CDR3 contains 15 residues. With V trimmed by 6 bases and J by 1 base, 6 bases remained unmatched. The germline gives CDR1 SGDLS, CDR2 YYNGEE.

In its sample, this clone was seen a few times. As DNA, the CDR3 is TGCGCCAGCAGCAAAACTACCGGGACATACTTAATGAACACTGAAGCTTTCTTT. Protein: CASSKTTGTYLMNTEAFF. This chain uses TRBV4-1 with TRBJ1-1; D is possibly TRBD1 (6 bases). Trimming stripped 5 bases from V and 0 bases from J, with 22 bases between. The CDR3 extends over 18 amino acids. Germline-derived CDR1 and CDR2 are MGHRA and YSYEKL.

The J gene is TRBJ2-7, the V gene TRBV5-1; D gene ambiguous. This CDR3 has 13 amino acids. CDR1 is SGHRS, CDR2 YFSETQ, per germline. V lost 2 bases, J lost 2 bases, and 8 bases lay in between. CDR3 protein: CASSLGDTYEQYF. The DNA for the CDR3 is TGCGCCAGCAGCTTAGGAGATACCTACGAGCAGTACTTC.

J is TRBJ2-1 and V is TRBV18; a weak D match, TRBD2 (7 bases). The CDR3 loop spans 16 amino acids. V shed 1 base and J shed 6 bases, with 16 bases lying between them. Germline-derived CDR1 and CDR2 are KGHSH and LQKENI. The CDR3 DNA is TGTGCCAGCTCACCACGAGGGGGGGCCAAATCCAATGAGCAGTTCTTC. Encoded protein: CASSPRGGAKSNEQFF.

The chain links TRBV29-1 to TRBJ1-5; 9 positions match TRBD1. Trimming removed 8 bases from V and 7 bases from J; junction bases left unmatched: 6. Germline loops: CDR1 SQVTM, CDR2 ANQGSEA. CDR3 length: 12 residues. CDR3 coding DNA: TGCAGCATAGGGACAGGGAACCAGCCCCAGCATTTT. Translating it yields CSIGTGNQPQHF.

This clone is a singleton in its sample. The chain carries TRBV9 and TRBJ1-5; TRBD1 aligns across 11 bases. J lost 7 bases, V lost 3 bases, and 15 bases had no gene match. CDR3 size: 18 residues. Germline CDR1 SGDLS, CDR2 YYNGEE. CDR3 coding DNA: TGTGCCAGCAGCGCCTCCGGGACAGGGGGGCGACAGGGGCAGCCCCAGCATTTT. Translation gives CASSASGTGGRQGQPQHF.

The J gene is TRBJ2-1, the V gene TRBV7-3, with D possibly called TRBD1 or TRBD2 (5 bases each). The CDR3 is 13 amino acids. The V end was cut by 5 bases, the J end by 9 bases, with 14 bases between. The germline gives CDR1 SGHTA, CDR2 FQGTGA. The CDR3 sequence: CASSQGPASEQFF. The CDR3, as DNA: TGTGCCAGCAGCCAGGGACCTGCTTCTGAGCAGTTCTTC.

This clone was seen once. V is TRBV9 and J is TRBJ2-3; no reliable D call. The CDR3 totals 15 residues. V was trimmed by 2 bases and J by 4 bases, leaving 14 bases between them. Germline assignment: CDR1 SGDLS and CDR2 YYNGEE. CDR3 region: CASSVGGVSADTQYF. The CDR3 nucleotides read TGTGCCAGCAGCGTTGGTGGGGTTTCGGCAGATACGCAGTATTTT.

A note on this clone: Additional DNA sequences in this sample encode the identical CDR3. The CDR3 sequence is CASSSQGATNEKLFF. CDR3 DNA: TGTGCCAGCAGCTCTCAGGGCGCAACTAATGAAAAACTGTTTTTT. The rearrangement links TRBV6-5 to TRBJ1-4; perhaps TRBD1 as D (5 bases). This CDR3 is built from 15 residues. Germline V gene sequence: CDR1 MNHEY, CDR2 SVGAGI. Trimming shortened V by 6 bases and J by 0 bases, and 11 bases separated the two germline ends.

CDR3: CASRRRQPFYEQYF. The CDR3 DNA is TGCGCCAGCAGGCGGAGACAGCCCTTCTACGAGCAGTACTTC. The chain combines TRBV10-1 with TRBJ2-7; D might be TRBD1 (5 bases). Germline CDR1 reads WNHNN; CDR2 reads SYGVQD (reference sequence). The CDR3 consists of 14 residues. Trimming left V 6 bases short and J 3 bases short, with 15 bases between.

This clone was seen a single time. This chain connects TRBV28 to TRBJ2-2; D gene uncertain. Trimming took off 1 base at V and 0 bases at J, with 9 bases between the two ends. CDR3 length equals 16 residues. The germline V gene encodes CDR1 MDHEN and CDR2 SYDVKM. CDR3: CASSLSWTANTGELFF. The CDR3 nucleotides are TGTGCCAGCAGTTTATCTTGGACGGCGAACACCGGGGAGCTGTTTTTT.

The chain employs TRBV30 and TRBJ2-3; D remains ambiguous. Trimming removed 1 base at V and 10 bases at J, with 15 bases between. The CDR3 has 13 residues. CDR1 and CDR2 from the germline V gene are GTSNPN and SVGIG (reference sequence). This CDR3 is CAWSAGHLFAQYF. Here the CDR3 DNA reads TGTGCCTGGAGTGCAGGCCATTTGTTCGCGCAGTATTTT. The entire variable domain, with the rest obtained from reference TRBV30 and TRBJ2-3, is as follows: SQTIHQWPATLVQPVGSPLSLECTVEGTSNPNLYWYRQAAGRGLQLLFYSVGIGQISSEVPQNLSASRPQDRQFILSSKKLLLSDSGFYLCAWSAGHLFAQYFGPGTRLTVL.

V is TRBV19 and J is TRBJ2-3; D is tentatively TRBD1 or TRBD2 (6 bases each). The CDR3 has 13 amino acids. With 6 bases removed from V and 7 bases from J, the gap between germline ends came to 14 bases. Germline V gene lookup returns CDR1 LNHDA and CDR2 SQIVND (reference sequence). The CDR3 here is CASRGGGENTQYF. In nucleotides, the CDR3 is TGTGCCAGTAGAGGAGGGGGTGAGAATACGCAGTATTTT.

This clone was seen a handful of times. This chain uses TRBV2 with TRBJ1-1; D gene ambiguous. Trimming cost V 6 bases and J 2 bases, with 13 bases left between them. The CDR3 is made up of 14 amino acids. CDR1 is SNHLY and CDR2 is FYNNEI in the germline V gene. The CDR3: CASRTESANTEAFF. For the CDR3, the DNA is TGTGCCAGCAGGACGGAGTCAGCTAACACTGAAGCTTTCTTT. The complete variable domain, with remaining parts taken from reference TRBV2 and TRBJ1-1, reads EPEVTQTPSHQVTQMGQEVILRCVPISNHLYFYWYRQILGQKVEFLVSFYNNEISEKSEIFDDQFSVERPDGSNFTLKIRSTKLEDSAMYFCASRTESANTEAFFGQGTRLTVV.

The chain employs TRBV19 and TRBJ2-3, with D unclear. Per the germline V gene, CDR1 is LNHDA and CDR2 is SQIVND (reference sequence). V lost 3 bases and J lost 6, with 10 bases in between. The CDR3 has 13 residues. CDR3 region: CASSIGSSDTQYF. In nucleotides, the CDR3 is TGTGCCAGTAGTATTGGATCGTCGGATACGCAGTATTTT.

The genes are TRBV14 and TRBJ1-6; tentatively, D is TRBD1 (6 bases). Looked up from germline, CDR1 is SGHDN and CDR2 is FVKESK. Trimming stripped 0 bases from V and 8 bases from J, with 11 bases between. The CDR3 length is 15 residues. The DNA for the CDR3 is TGTGCCAGCAGCCAAGACCAGGACAGCTATTCACCCCTCCACTTT. It codes for CASSQDQDSYSPLHF.

The genes are TRBV18 and TRBJ1-2; possibly TRBD1 for D (5 bases). In germline, CDR1 is KGHSH, CDR2 LQKENI. The CDR3 extends over 14 amino acids. The V gene lost 4 bases and the J gene lost 2 bases, with 11 bases spanning the gap. This CDR3 is CASSLAQENYGYTF. CDR3 bases: TGTGCCAGCTCACTAGCACAGGAGAACTATGGCTACACCTTC.

Comments on this clone: A much larger clone sits a single nucleotide away, making a read error possible. This chain connects TRBV5-4 to TRBJ2-7; weak D call: TRBD1 (5 bases). Germline V gene lookup returns CDR1 SGHNT and CDR2 YYREEE (reference sequence). This CDR3 region has 13 residues. Between the trimmed V and J ends, which lost 2 bases and 0 bases, there was a span of 6 bases. The CDR3: CASSFDSSYEQYF. The CDR3 coding sequence is TGTGCCAGCAGCTTTGACAGCTCCTACGAGCAGTACTTC.

This sequence joins TRBV6-5 and TRBJ1-3; TRBD1 might be the D (6 bases). Germline V gene lookup returns CDR1 MNHEY and CDR2 SVGAGI. Trimming pared 6 bases from V and 0 bases from J, leaving 12 bases between. This CDR3 is 15 amino acids long. CDR3 DNA: TGTGCCAGCAGACCGACAGGTTTCTCTGGAAACACCATATATTTT. It yields the protein CASRPTGFSGNTIYF.

CDR3 nucleotide sequence: TGCGCCAGCAGCCAAGGAGGAGGGAGAAGGCTGGGCGGGGAGCTGTTTTTT. Its protein product is CASSQGGGRRLGGELFF. The chain couples TRBV4-1 to TRBJ2-2; a weak D match, TRBD2 (6 bases). Germline-derived CDR1 and CDR2 are MGHRA and YSYEKL. The CDR3 extends over 17 amino acids. V dropped 1 base and J dropped 7 bases, with 19 bases sitting between them.

V and J are TRBV30 and TRBJ2-7; 8 positions agree with TRBD2. V shed 3 bases and J 5 bases; nucleotides not matched to a gene: 3. The length of the CDR3 is 12 residues. The germline CDR1 and CDR2 sequences are GTSNPN and SVGIG (reference sequence). DNA for the CDR3: TGTGCCTGGAGACTAGCGGTACACGAGCAGTACTTC. Its translation: CAWRLAVHEQYF.

The chain uses TRBV5-1 and TRBJ1-2; D uncertain. Germline V gene data show CDR1 as SGHRS and CDR2 as YFSETQ. Trimming pared 0 bases from V and 4 bases from J, leaving 10 bases between. This CDR3 has 14 amino acids. CDR3 nucleotide sequence: TGCGCCAGCAGCTTGGGAACAGAACCCTATGGCTACACCTTC. This sequence encodes CASSLGTEPYGYTF.

In nucleotides, the CDR3 is TGTGCCAGCAGCTTGAGAATGGGGCCAGGCGGGGAGCTGTTTTTT. As protein: CASSLRMGPGGELFF. The chain links TRBV7-2 to TRBJ2-2; tentative D call: TRBD1 (5 bases). The CDR3 length is 15 residues. With 3 bases removed from V and 7 bases from J, the gap between germline ends came to 15 bases. Germline values: CDR1 SGHTA, CDR2 FQGNSA.

V gene TRBV19 combines with J gene TRBJ1-2; 8 bases agree with TRBD1. The CDR3 contains 15 residues. V gave up 3 bases and J gave up 7 bases; unmatched junction bases: 10. The germline gives CDR1 LNHDA, CDR2 SQIVND (reference sequence). CDR3 coding DNA: TGTGCCAGTAGTATCTCCTATTCAGGGGGCATTGGCTACACCTTC. This codes for CASSISYSGGIGYTF.

This clone appeared a few times. The V gene is TRBV18, the J gene TRBJ2-5, with D maybe TRBD1 (6 bases). Trimming shortened V by 4 bases and J by 2 bases, and 11 bases separated the two germline ends. Germline V gene sequence: CDR1 KGHSH, CDR2 LQKENI. The CDR3 has 14 amino acids. For the CDR3, the DNA is TGTGCCAGCTCACGACAGGCTAAACAAGAGACCCAGTACTTC. Its translation: CASSRQAKQETQYF.

This chain connects TRBV11-2 to TRBJ2-7; D is uncertain. CDR3 length: 14 residues. The germline CDR1 and CDR2 sequences are SGHAT and FQNNGV. Trimming stripped 0 bases from V and 2 bases from J, with 8 bases between. The chain's CDR3 is CASSLDISTYEQYF. The CDR3 coding sequence is TGTGCCAGCAGCTTAGATATTTCCACCTACGAGCAGTACTTC.

The chain couples TRBV11-2 to TRBJ1-1; D remains unclear. The CDR3 totals 15 residues. The V end lost 2 bases, the J end lost 2 bases, and 12 bases lay between the germline ends. Germline CDR1 is SGHAT and CDR2 is FQNNGV. This CDR3 reads CASSLSAAANTEAFF. The CDR3 nucleotides are TGTGCCAGCAGCTTAAGTGCGGCGGCCAACACTGAAGCTTTCTTT.

The V gene is TRBV11-1, the J gene TRBJ2-2; TRBD1 matches at 9 bases. The germline V gene encodes CDR1 SGHAT and CDR2 FQDESV (reference sequence). The CDR3 runs to 15 residues. V shed 5 bases, J shed 4 bases, and the junction held 5 bases outside the gene matches. DNA of the CDR3: TGTGCCAGCAGCCTGCGACAGGGGGGCACCGGGGAGCTGTTTTTT. As protein: CASSLRQGGTGELFF.

This chain connects TRBV15 to TRBJ1-1, with D possibly matching TRBD1 (6 bases). This CDR3 comprises 12 residues. The germline gives CDR1 LNHNV, CDR2 YYDKDF (reference sequence). V lost 3 bases and J 8 bases, leaving 10 bases between the germline ends. The CDR3 here is CATSRGGAEAFF. DNA of the CDR3: TGTGCCACCAGCAGGGGGGGGGCGGAAGCTTTCTTT.

This clone appeared once. This chain links TRBV10-3 with TRBJ2-7, with D maybe TRBD1 (5 bases). Trimming stripped 4 bases from V and 3 bases from J, with 7 bases between. Germline assignment: CDR1 ENHRY and CDR2 SYGVKD. The CDR3 loop spans 12 amino acids. The CDR3: CAISATVYEQYF. The CDR3 DNA sequence: TGTGCCATCAGTGCGACAGTCTACGAGCAGTACTTC.